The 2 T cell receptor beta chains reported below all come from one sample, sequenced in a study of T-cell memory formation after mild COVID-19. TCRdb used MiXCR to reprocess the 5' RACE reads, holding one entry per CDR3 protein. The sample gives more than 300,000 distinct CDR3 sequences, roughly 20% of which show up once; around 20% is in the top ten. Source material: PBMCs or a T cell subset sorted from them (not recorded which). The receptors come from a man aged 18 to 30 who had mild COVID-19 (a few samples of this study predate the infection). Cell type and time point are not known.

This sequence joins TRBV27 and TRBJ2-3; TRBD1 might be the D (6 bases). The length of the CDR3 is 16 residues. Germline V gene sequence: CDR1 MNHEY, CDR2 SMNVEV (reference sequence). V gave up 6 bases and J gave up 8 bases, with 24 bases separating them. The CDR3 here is CASRSRGQISPGTQYF. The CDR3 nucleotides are TGTGCCAGCAGATCCCGAGGACAGATATCCCCTGGTACGCAGTATTTT.

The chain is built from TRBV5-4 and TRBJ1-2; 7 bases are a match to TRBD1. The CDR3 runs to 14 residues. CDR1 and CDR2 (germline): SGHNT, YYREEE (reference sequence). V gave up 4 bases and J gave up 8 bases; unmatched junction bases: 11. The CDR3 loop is CASSQGVWQSGYTF. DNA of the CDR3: TGTGCCAGCAGCCAGGGGGTGTGGCAATCCGGCTACACCTTC.